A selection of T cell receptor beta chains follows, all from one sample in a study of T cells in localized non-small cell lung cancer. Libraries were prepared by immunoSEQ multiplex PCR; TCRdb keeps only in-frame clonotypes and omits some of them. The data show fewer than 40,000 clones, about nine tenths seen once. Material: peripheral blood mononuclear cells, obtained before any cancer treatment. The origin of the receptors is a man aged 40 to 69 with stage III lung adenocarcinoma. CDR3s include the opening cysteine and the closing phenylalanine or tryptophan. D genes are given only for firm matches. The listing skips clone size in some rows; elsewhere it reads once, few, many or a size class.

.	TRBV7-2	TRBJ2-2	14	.	TGTGCCAGCAGCTTACCTACGAACACCGGGGAGCTGTTTTTT	CASSLPTNTGELFF
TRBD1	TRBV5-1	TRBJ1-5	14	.	TGCACCAGCAGCCAAGGGACAGGTGGCCAGCCCCAGCATTTT	CTSSQGTGGQPQHF
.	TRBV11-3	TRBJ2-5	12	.	TGTGCCAGCAGCTTAGGCCAAGAGACCCAGTACTTC	CASSLGQETQYF
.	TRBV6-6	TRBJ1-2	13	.	TGTGCCATCAGGCGGGCTAATAACTATGGCTACACCTTC	CAIRRANNYGYTF
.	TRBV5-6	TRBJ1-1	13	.	TGTGCCAGCAGCCTTCTGTTGAACACTGAAGCTTTCTTT	CASSLLLNTEAFF
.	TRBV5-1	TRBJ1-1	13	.	TGCGCCAGCAGCTTGATGACGAACACTGAAGCTTTCTTT	CASSLMTNTEAFF
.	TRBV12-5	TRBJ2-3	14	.	TGTGCTAGTGGTTTGGGGACTAGCACAGATACGCAGTATTTT	CASGLGTSTDTQYF
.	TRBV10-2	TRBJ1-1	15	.	TGCGCCAGCAGAGCCGGGGGCCAAATGAACACTGAAGCTTTCTTT	CASRAGGQMNTEAFF
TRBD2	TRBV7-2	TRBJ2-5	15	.	TGTGCCAGCAGCTCTGGGACTAGCGGGTTTGAGACCCAGTACTTC	CASSSGTSGFETQYF
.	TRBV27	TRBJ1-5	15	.	TGTGCCAGCAGTGAGAGGGTGTATAGCAATCAGCCCCAGCATTTT	CASSERVYSNQPQHF
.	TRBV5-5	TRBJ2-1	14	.	TGTGCCAGCAGCGTCATGACAGGGAGGAATGAGCAGTTCTTC	CASSVMTGRNEQFF
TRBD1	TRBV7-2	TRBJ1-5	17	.	TGTGCCAGCAGCCCTTTGGGACAGGGATATAGCAATCAGCCCCAGCATTTT	CASSPLGQGYSNQPQHF
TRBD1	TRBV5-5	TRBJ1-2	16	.	TGTGCCAGCAGCTTGCTTGGGCAGGGGGGTAACTATGGCTACACCTTC	CASSLLGQGGNYGYTF
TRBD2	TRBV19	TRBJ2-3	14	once	TGTGCCAGCTCCTTCGTTGGGGGGGGAAATACGCAGTATTTT	CASSFVGGGNTQYF
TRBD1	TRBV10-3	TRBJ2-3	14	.	TGTGCCACCGAGGACAGGGAGGGCACAGATACGCAGTATTTT	CATEDREGTDTQYF
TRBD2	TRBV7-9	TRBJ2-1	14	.	TGTGCCAGCACCCTAGCGGGGGGGCGCAATGAGCAGTTCTTC	CASTLAGGRNEQFF
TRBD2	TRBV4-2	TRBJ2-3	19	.	TGTGCCAGCAGCCAAGAAATGGGTAGCGGGGGCCCCAGCACAGATACGCAGTATTTT	CASSQEMGSGGPSTDTQYF
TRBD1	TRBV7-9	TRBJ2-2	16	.	TGTGCCAGCCTTAGCGCGGACAGGGGGCGCGTCGGGGAGCTGTTTTTT	CASLSADRGRVGELFF
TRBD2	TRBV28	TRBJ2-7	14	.	TGTGCCAGCAGTCTAGCGGGGAGACCCTACGAGCAGTACTTC	CASSLAGRPYEQYF
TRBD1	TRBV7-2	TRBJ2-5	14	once	TGTGCCAGCAGCCAGGGACAGATCCAAGAGACCCAGTACTTC	CASSQGQIQETQYF